A single sample is the source of the 27 T cell receptor beta chains below, sequenced in a study of shared clonotypes between healthy human individuals. Assay: immunoSEQ multiplex PCR; the TCRdb copy retains only in-frame clones and omits some. The sample contains about 1.1 million clones, approximately 80% of which appear only once. Material: memory CD4+ T cells from PBMCs. Sample subset: CD45RA-negative fraction. These receptors all come from a man between 18 and 35 years old in good health. Some clones in this sample may be carry-over from other donors' samples.

V is TRBV7-9 and J is TRBJ1-3; D unresolved. Germline CDR1 SEHNR, CDR2 FQNEAQ (reference sequence). CDR3 length: 16 residues. The germline V and J ends were trimmed by 0 bases and 2 bases, with 11 bases remaining between them. CDR3 sequence reads: CASSLALGYTGNTIYF. CDR3 nucleotide sequence: TGTGCCAGCAGCTTAGCGCTGGGGTATACTGGAAACACCATATATTTT.

The chain combines TRBV5-1 with TRBJ1-1; D is undetermined. The CDR3 is 14 amino acids. Per the germline V gene, CDR1 is SGHRS and CDR2 is YFSETQ. Trimming cost V 1 base and J 1 base, with 8 bases left between them. This CDR3 is CASSLQEANTEAFF. The CDR3 nucleotides are TGCGCCAGCAGCTTGCAGGAAGCGAACACTGAAGCTTTCTTT. The variable domain in full, with the rest retrieved from reference TRBV5-1 and TRBJ1-1, is KAGVTQTPRYLIKTRGQQVTLSCSPISGHRSVSWYQQTPGQGLQFLFEYFSETQRNKGNFPGRFSGRQFSNSRSEMNVSTLELGDSALYLCASSLQEANTEAFFGQGTRLTVV.

This chain connects TRBV4-1 to TRBJ1-1; no firm D call. There are 15 residues in the CDR3. The germline gives CDR1 MGHRA, CDR2 YSYEKL. Trimming shortened V by 0 bases and J by 3 bases, and 11 bases separated the two germline ends. For the CDR3, the DNA is TGCGCCAGCAGCCAAGATCCCTTTCTATACACTGAAGCTTTCTTT. This gives the protein CASSQDPFLYTEAFF.

V is TRBV28 and J is TRBJ2-7; no firm D call. Per germline, CDR1 MDHEN and CDR2 SYDVKM. V dropped 10 bases and J dropped 7 bases, with 11 bases sitting between them. The CDR3 is 10 amino acids. CDR3 sequence reads: CATRGMEQYF. In DNA, the CDR3 is TGTGCCACCCGTGGGATGGAGCAGTACTTC.

This clone is a singleton in its sample. The chain combines TRBV28 with TRBJ2-5, with 7 bases fitting TRBD2. After removal of 7 bases from V and 5 bases from J, the junction contained 4 bases not matched to a gene. Germline assignment: CDR1 MDHEN and CDR2 SYDVKM. This CDR3 is 12 amino acids long. The CDR3 DNA reads TGTGCCAGCAACGTCGGGGGGGAGACCCAGTACTTC. Amino acids: CASNVGGETQYF.

This chain connects TRBV29-1 to TRBJ2-1; D might be TRBD1 or TRBD2, each matching 6 bases. Germline V gene lookup returns CDR1 SQVTM and CDR2 ANQGSEA. There are 14 residues in the CDR3. Trimming removed 4 bases at V and 5 bases at J, with 15 bases between. CDR3 sequence reads: CSVVEGEVHNEQFF. CDR3 DNA: TGCAGCGTTGTAGAGGGGGAGGTACACAATGAGCAGTTCTTC.

V is TRBV5-1 and J is TRBJ1-2, with D perhaps TRBD1 (6 bases). The CDR3 length is 14 residues. The germline CDR1 and CDR2 sequences are SGHRS and YFSETQ. Trimming pared 0 bases from V and 4 bases from J, leaving 10 bases between. This chain's CDR3 is CASSLGEGGYGYTF. For the CDR3, the DNA is TGCGCCAGCAGCTTGGGGGAAGGGGGCTATGGCTACACCTTC.

The chain uses TRBV4-2 and TRBJ2-2; D is perhaps TRBD1 (6 bases). CDR3 size: 16 residues. Germline V gene data show CDR1 as LGHNA and CDR2 as YNFKEQ. V shed 0 bases and J shed 3 bases, with 11 bases lying between them. Here the CDR3 DNA reads TGTGCCAGCAGCCAAGAGGTCAGGGGATACACCGGGGAGCTGTTTTTT. Translated: CASSQEVRGYTGELFF.

This clone turned up a few times. This sequence joins TRBV10-1 and TRBJ2-2; 8 bases match TRBD2. The germline V gene encodes CDR1 WNHNN and CDR2 SYGVQD (reference sequence). The CDR3 totals 15 residues. The V segment lost 7 bases and the J segment 3 bases; nucleotides outside the gene matches: 7. The CDR3 region is CASTSGPRDTGELFF. The DNA for the CDR3 is TGCGCCAGCACTAGCGGGCCCAGGGACACCGGGGAGCTGTTTTTT.

Here the CDR3 reads CASSLDVGSKGELFF. The CDR3 DNA follows: TGCGCCAGCAGCTTGGACGTTGGGTCGAAGGGGGAGCTGTTTTTT. The chain is built from TRBV5-1 and TRBJ2-2; no reliable D call. The V gene's germline CDR1 is SGHRS and CDR2 YFSETQ. With 0 bases removed from V and 8 bases from J, the gap between germline ends came to 14 bases. The CDR3 is 15 amino acids.

The chain joins TRBV30 to TRBJ2-1; 14 bases line up with TRBD2. CDR1 is GTSNPN and CDR2 is SVGIG in the germline V gene (reference sequence). This CDR3 spans 14 amino acids. The V and J ends lost 1 base and 14 bases, in that order; junction bases with no gene match: 7. The CDR3 sequence: CAWSEGLAGDFEFF. The CDR3 DNA follows: TGTGCCTGGAGTGAGGGACTAGCGGGAGACTTCGAGTTCTTC.

The CDR3 sequence: CASSINRDSLGELFF. Here the CDR3 DNA reads TGTGCCAGCAGCATAAACCGGGACAGTCTAGGGGAGCTGTTTTTT. The chain combines TRBV5-4 with TRBJ2-2; 7 bases are a match to TRBD1. The junction had 11 bases not matched to a gene; V was cut back by 4 bases and J by 8 bases. The CDR3 consists of 15 residues. CDR1 and CDR2 (germline): SGHNT, YYREEE (reference sequence).

J is TRBJ2-1 and V is TRBV28; D might be TRBD2 (6 bases). Germline-derived CDR1 and CDR2 are MDHEN and SYDVKM. CDR3 size: 13 residues. Trimming took off 11 bases at V and 4 bases at J, with 15 bases between the two ends. CDR3 region: CAGGGGAYNEQFF. The CDR3 region has the DNA TGTGCCGGGGGAGGCGGGGCTTACAATGAGCAGTTCTTC. The variable domain in full, with the rest retrieved from reference TRBV28 and TRBJ2-1, is DVKVTQSSRYLVKRTGEKVFLECVQDMDHENMFWYRQDPGLGLRLIYFSYDVKMKEKGDIPEGYSVSREKKERFSLILESASTNQTSMYLCAGGGGAYNEQFFGPGTRLTVL.

The chain couples TRBV6-6 to TRBJ1-5; 9 bases map to TRBD1. Germline CDR1 is MNHNY and CDR2 is SVGAGI (reference sequence). The CDR3 is made up of 13 amino acids. The junction had 8 bases not matched to a gene; V was cut back by 7 bases and J by 10 bases. The CDR3 DNA sequence: TGTGCCAGCACTCCCGGGACAGGGCACCCCCAGCATTTT. Translation gives CASTPGTGHPQHF.

The rearrangement links TRBV7-8 to TRBJ1-2; 7 nucleotides line up with TRBD1. The CDR3 runs 14 residues. The ends lost 1 base at V and 4 bases at J; junction bases unmatched: 3. Per germline, CDR1 SGHVS and CDR2 FQNEAQ. CDR3 protein: CASSLGGQPYGYTF. The CDR3 coding sequence is TGTGCCAGCAGCTTAGGGGGACAGCCCTATGGCTACACCTTC. Supplemented by reference TRBV7-8 and TRBJ1-2, the full variable domain reads GAGVSQSPRYKVAKRGQDVALRCDPISGHVSLFWYQQALGQGPEFLTYFQNEAQLDKSGLPSDRFFAERPEGSVSTLKIQRTQQEDSAVYLCASSLGGQPYGYTFGSGTRLTVV.

This chain joins TRBV30 and TRBJ2-4; D call uncertain. Trimming removed 3 bases at V and 0 bases at J, with 9 bases between. There are 14 residues in the CDR3. Per germline, CDR1 GTSNPN and CDR2 SVGIG (reference sequence). The CDR3 bases are TGTGCCTGGAGGGGGTCTCTAGCCAAAAACATTCAGTACTTC. Translation gives CAWRGSLAKNIQYF.

The gene calls are TRBV19 and TRBJ2-6; D is undetermined. The germline V gene encodes CDR1 LNHDA and CDR2 SQIVND (reference sequence). The CDR3 has 16 amino acids. The V end was cut by 5 bases, the J end by 4 bases, with 15 bases between. The CDR3 protein is CASSLTSLPGANVLTF. DNA for the CDR3: TGTGCCAGTAGTTTGACGTCTTTGCCCGGGGCCAACGTCCTGACTTTC.

This clone was observed once. The chain is built from TRBV5-6 and TRBJ2-3, with TRBD1 matching over 9 bases. Looked up from germline, CDR1 is SGHDT and CDR2 is YYEEEE. This CDR3 is 15 amino acids long. Germline trimming cut 0 bases from V and 6 bases from J; bases unmatched to any gene: 5. DNA of the CDR3: TGTGCCAGCAGCTTGGTAGGACAGGGGAAGGATACGCAGTATTTT. Translation gives CASSLVGQGKDTQYF.

The chain recombines TRBV27 with TRBJ1-2, with 7 nucleotides matching TRBD1. Losses at the gene ends were 6 bases for V and 8 bases for J; bases not matched to a gene: 9. Germline lookup yields CDR1 MNHEY and CDR2 SMNVEV (reference sequence). CDR3 length: 13 amino acids. The CDR3 coding sequence is TGTGCCAGCAGCACGAAACAGGGGCGAGGCTACACCTTC. Translation gives CASSTKQGRGYTF.

The chain employs TRBV7-2 and TRBJ1-4; tentative D call: TRBD1 (6 bases). CDR3 length equals 16 residues. Germline CDR1 is SGHTA and CDR2 is FQGNSA. Deletions cut 2 bases from V and 3 bases from J, with 13 bases between. The CDR3 DNA reads TGTGCCAGCAGCTTAAGCAGGGGTCCGCCTAATGAAAAACTGTTTTTT. This encodes CASSLSRGPPNEKLFF.

There are many counts of this clone. The genes are TRBV27 and TRBJ1-1; a weak D match, TRBD1 (5 bases). CDR1 is MNHEY, CDR2 SMNVEV, per germline (reference sequence). Trimming removed 2 bases at V and 0 bases at J, with 10 bases between. The CDR3 is 15 amino acids. The CDR3 DNA reads TGTGCCAGCAGTTTACGGACACCCATGAACACTGAAGCTTTCTTT. This encodes CASSLRTPMNTEAFF.

This sequence joins TRBV5-6 and TRBJ2-1; 7 bases are shared with TRBD2. After removal of 2 bases from V and 5 bases from J, the junction contained 10 bases not matched to a gene. The CDR3 consists of 16 residues. The germline V gene encodes CDR1 SGHDT and CDR2 YYEEEE. The CDR3 nucleotides read TGTGCCAGCAGCTTCGGGAGACTAGCAGGTCACAATGAGCAGTTCTTC. Translating gives CASSFGRLAGHNEQFF.

The gene calls are TRBV7-2 and TRBJ2-1; 10 bases fit TRBD1. The ends lost 1 base at V and 0 bases at J; junction bases unmatched: 6. Germline loops: CDR1 SGHTA, CDR2 FQGNSA. The length of the CDR3 is 18 residues. The CDR3: CASSLGQGASGSYNEQFF. CDR3 DNA sequence: TGTGCCAGCAGCTTAGGACAGGGGGCTTCAGGCTCCTACAATGAGCAGTTCTTC.

The rearrangement joins TRBV11-3 to TRBJ2-2; D not resolved. Trimming took off 5 bases at V and 7 bases at J, with 5 bases between the two ends. This CDR3 has 11 residues. Looked up from germline, CDR1 is SGHNT and CDR2 is YENEEA. CDR3 sequence reads: CASSADGELFF. CDR3 nucleotides: TGTGCCAGCAGCGCAGACGGGGAGCTGTTTTTT.

This clone was recorded a few times. The identical CDR3 is also encoded by other nucleotide sequences in the sample. The rearrangement links TRBV9 to TRBJ2-5, with 9 bases identical to TRBD2. This CDR3 region has 15 residues. Germline V gives CDR1 SGDLS, CDR2 YYNGEE. V was clipped by 4 bases and J by 2 bases; unmatched bases: 6. The CDR3 reads CASSTPLAGQETQYF. CDR3 DNA: TGTGCCAGCAGCACACCTCTAGCGGGGCAAGAGACCCAGTACTTC. Drawing the rest from reference TRBV9 and TRBJ2-5, the complete variable domain is DSGVTQTPKHLITATGQRVTLRCSPRSGDLSVYWYQQSLDQGLQFLIQYYNGEERAKGNILERFSAQQFPDLHSELNLSSLELGDSALYFCASSTPLAGQETQYFGPGTRLLVL.

This clone was observed once. V gene TRBV28 combines with J gene TRBJ2-1; 7 bases agree with TRBD1. The V and J ends lost 5 bases and 5 bases, in that order; junction bases with no gene match: 9. CDR3 size: 15 residues. Germline V gene sequence: CDR1 MDHEN, CDR2 SYDVKM. CDR3 nucleotides: TGTGCCAGCAGTCCCCCCCAGGGGGTCCACAATGAGCAGTTCTTC. This gives the protein CASSPPQGVHNEQFF.

The rearrangement links TRBV9 to TRBJ1-3; no reliable D call. CDR1 and CDR2 from the germline V gene are SGDLS and YYNGEE. V was trimmed by 1 base and J by 0 bases, leaving 14 bases between them. CDR3 length: 17 residues. The CDR3: CASSVNPRTGSGNTIYF. The CDR3, as DNA: TGTGCCAGCAGCGTAAATCCGCGTACGGGCTCTGGAAACACCATATATTTT.